A selection of T cell receptor beta chains follows, all from one sample in a study of blood T cell repertoires in COVID-19. Clones were read by immunoSEQ multiplex PCR, and TCRdb kept only the in-frame ones, dropping some. The repertoire holds under 70,000 clones, with around 87% as singletons. The sample consisted of peripheral blood. Receptor source: a woman aged 18-35 years with acute or convalescent COVID-19. Both conserved end residues are part of each CDR3. A D gene is named only where the DNA matches it firmly. Clone sizes are given selectively: once, few, many, or a class where the clone is expanded.

abundance | j_gene | d_gene | v_gene | CDR3nt | CDR3aa
once | TRBJ2-3 | - | TRBV19 | TGTGCCAGTAGTATTAAACCCCGACTCAGCACAGATACGCAGTATTTT | CASSIKPRLSTDTQYF
- | TRBJ1-1 | - | TRBV2 | TGTGCCAGCAGTACCCTAGGACAGCAGAACACTGAAGCTTTCTTT | CASSTLGQQNTEAFF
- | TRBJ1-1 | - | TRBV19 | TGTGCCAGCGCTGAGCGGGGACAACCATCCACTGAAGCTTTCTTT | CASAERGQPSTEAFF
- | TRBJ2-1 | TRBD1 | TRBV18 | TGTGCCAGCTCACGCGAACAGGGGGCGGGCTACAATGAGCAGTTCTTC | CASSREQGAGYNEQFF
- | TRBJ1-4 | - | TRBV14 | TGTGCCAGCAGCCGACAGGTTAATGAAAAACTGTTTTTT | CASSRQVNEKLFF
once | TRBJ2-5 | TRBD2 | TRBV25-1 | TGTGCCAGCAGTGAACGGCTAGCGGGGGAGGCCCAAGAGACCCAGTACTTC | CASSERLAGEAQETQYF
- | TRBJ1-3 | - | TRBV11-2 | TGTGCCAGCAGCTCCACCTCCGGGGGGCATGGGGACACCATATATTTT | CASSSTSGGHGDTIYF
- | TRBJ1-5 | TRBD1 | TRBV19 | TGTGCCAGTAGTATTAGGACAGGGCTAAGCAATCAGCCCCAGCATTTT | CASSIRTGLSNQPQHF
- | TRBJ1-5 | TRBD1 | TRBV6-1 | TGTGCCAGCAGTGAAGACAGGGGGTGGACGATCAATCAGCCCCAGCATTTT | CASSEDRGWTINQPQHF
- | TRBJ1-1 | - | TRBV19 | TGTGCCAGTAAGGAGGGGAACACTGAAGCTTTCTTT | CASKEGNTEAFF
- | TRBJ2-2 | - | TRBV9 | TGTGCCAGCAGCCCTATGACAGCGAACACCGGGGAGCTGTTTTTT | CASSPMTANTGELFF
- | TRBJ2-1 | - | TRBV7-8 | TGTGCCAGCAGCGGCGGGGCAGGGTTTTACAATGAGCAGTTCTTC | CASSGGAGFYNEQFF
- | TRBJ2-7 | - | TRBV29-1 | TGCAGCGTTCGCGGGCTAGCCGATCCCTACGAGCAGTACTTC | CSVRGLADPYEQYF
- | TRBJ2-1 | - | TRBV29-1 | TGCAGCGTCCAGGGCGTCCGCTCCTACAATGAGCAGTTCTTC | CSVQGVRSYNEQFF
- | TRBJ2-7 | TRBD2 | TRBV27 | TGTGCCAGCAGACACCGTAGCGGGAGTCAAACCTACGAGCAGTACTTC | CASRHRSGSQTYEQYF
- | TRBJ1-2 | - | TRBV18 | TGTGCCAGCTCACCAGGGGGCGGAGAGGGCTATGGCTACACCTTC | CASSPGGGEGYGYTF
- | TRBJ2-7 | - | TRBV19 | TGTGCCAGTAGTGAGGGAGTCTCCTACGAGCAGTACTTC | CASSEGVSYEQYF
- | TRBJ2-3 | - | TRBV7-2 | TGTGCCAGCAGCTTAGTGGGAGGAGATACGCAGTATTTT | CASSLVGGDTQYF
- | TRBJ1-1 | - | TRBV2 | TGTGCCAGCAGTGTCCTAGGGCGAGGGACTGAAGCTTTCTTT | CASSVLGRGTEAFF
once | TRBJ1-1 | - | TRBV12-5 | TGTGCTAGTGGGGGGGGAGGGACCACTGAAGCTTTCTTT | CASGGGGTTEAFF
- | TRBJ1-3 | TRBD1 | TRBV7-6 | TGTGCCAGCAGCTTAGACAGGGGTGGTTTAAGCTCTGGAAACACCATATATTTT | CASSLDRGGLSSGNTIYF
- | TRBJ2-3 | TRBD2 | TRBV6-1 | TGTGCCAGCAGTGTAAGAGGGGCGGGGGGACCAGATACGCAGTATTTT | CASSVRGAGGPDTQYF
- | TRBJ1-1 | TRBD1 | TRBV6-5 | TGTGCCAGCCACCAGGACAGGTCATATGCTTTCTTT | CASHQDRSYAFF
- | TRBJ1-2 | TRBD1 | TRBV25-1 | TGTGCCAGCAGTGCGACAGGGAGGAATGATGGCTACACCTTC | CASSATGRNDGYTF
few | TRBJ2-1 | TRBD2 | TRBV6-5 | TGTGCCAGCAGTTACTCGTCGGGAGGGTACAATGAGCAGTTCTTC | CASSYSSGGYNEQFF
- | TRBJ1-6 | - | TRBV19 | TGTGCCAGTAGTATTCGGGGGGACAACTCACCCCTCCACTTT | CASSIRGDNSPLHF
- | TRBJ1-2 | - | TRBV19 | TGTGCCAGTAGTCCCCGTAACAGGGCCGGGTATGGCTACACCTTC | CASSPRNRAGYGYTF
once | TRBJ1-1 | - | TRBV30 | TGTGCCTGGAGTGTAACCGTGAGCACTGAAGCTTTCTTT | CAWSVTVSTEAFF
- | TRBJ1-4 | - | TRBV27 | TGTGCCAGCAGGACCCGTACAGGGATGAGCGCAACTAATGAAAAACTGTTTTTT | CASRTRTGMSATNEKLFF
- | TRBJ1-3 | - | TRBV3-1/TRBV3-2 | TGTGCCAGCAGCCAAGACCGCATATCAGGGGCCGCAGGCGGAAACACCATATATTTT | CASSQDRISGAAGGNTIYF
many | TRBJ2-7 | - | TRBV2 | TGTGCCAGCAGTGAAGGGCAGGGCAGTTTTTACCACGAGCAGTACTTC | CASSEGQGSFYHEQYF
- | TRBJ2-5 | TRBD2 | TRBV2 | TGTGCCAGCAGCCGAAGCGTTGGCGGGGGGGAAGAGACCCAGTACTTC | CASSRSVGGGEETQYF
once | TRBJ1-5 | - | TRBV6-1 | TGTGCCAGCAGTGTGGAGGGTAGATATAGCAATCAGCCCCAGCATTTT | CASSVEGRYSNQPQHF
- | TRBJ1-4 | - | TRBV2 | TGTGCCAGCAGACAGGGAGTAGGTGCTAATGAAAAACTGTTTTTT | CASRQGVGANEKLFF
- | TRBJ2-2 | - | TRBV5-5 | TGTGCCAGCAGCTTGGCCGGGAAGAACACCGGGGAGCTGTTTTTT | CASSLAGKNTGELFF
- | TRBJ1-2 | TRBD1 | TRBV28 | TGTGCCAGCAGTCCCCGAGGGACCCGGGACAGGGATTTAATCATAGGCTACACCTTC | CASSPRGTRDRDLIIGYTF
- | TRBJ1-5 | TRBD1 | TRBV19 | TGTGCCAGTAGTAGGGGAGCAGCAGGACAGGGAGAGCCCCAGCATTTT | CASSRGAAGQGEPQHF
- | TRBJ2-3 | - | TRBV9 | TGTGCCAGCAGCGTAGTTCCAAGCGGCACAGATACGCAGTATTTT | CASSVVPSGTDTQYF
- | TRBJ2-5 | TRBD2 | TRBV19 | TGTGCCAGTAGTTTCAGCGGGGGGGCATGGGAGACCCAGTACTTC | CASSFSGGAWETQYF
- | TRBJ1-3 | TRBD1 | TRBV6-5 | TGTGCCAGCAGACAGGGGTCTGGAAACACCATATATTTT | CASRQGSGNTIYF
- | TRBJ1-1 | - | TRBV20-1 | TGCAGTGCTAGTGGGGAGGGACTTGAAGCTTTCTTT | CSASGEGLEAFF
- | TRBJ1-2 | - | TRBV2 | TGTGCCAGCAGGGATCAAAACAGGGCTACCTATGGCTACACCTTC | CASRDQNRATYGYTF
- | TRBJ1-2 | TRBD1 | TRBV5-5 | TGTGCCAGCAGCGCGGGGACGACTACAGGGGGCTATGGCTACACCTTC | CASSAGTTTGGYGYTF
- | TRBJ1-1 | TRBD1 | TRBV3-1/TRBV3-2 | TGTGCCAGCAGCCGCGACGGGACAGGGGTACGGGCTTTCTTT | CASSRDGTGVRAFF
- | TRBJ2-1 | TRBD2 | TRBV15 | TGTGCCACCAGCAATAGCGGGGGGGCCTACAATGAGCAGTTCTTC | CATSNSGGAYNEQFF
- | TRBJ2-7 | TRBD1 | TRBV3-1/TRBV3-2 | TGTGCCAGCAGCCACAGACAGGGGGCGAAAGAGCAGTACTTC | CASSHRQGAKEQYF
once | TRBJ2-1 | - | TRBV7-2 | TGTGCCAGCAGCTTCCAACTAGTAGCCGGCGAGCAGTTCTTC | CASSFQLVAGEQFF